A single sample gave rise to the 27 T cell receptor beta chains below, sequenced in a study of OX40 agonist ivuxolimab in advanced cancers. Some clones are missing from TCRdb's copy, which holds only in-frame ones; the method was immunoSEQ multiplex PCR. The sample shows roughly 8,000 clones, around 74% of them seen only once. Source: CD4+ or CD8+ T cells sorted from blood, taken in a trial of the OX40 agonist ivuxolimab. These TCRs come from an adult with an advanced solid tumor such as melanoma, head and neck, liver or kidney cancer.

A remark on this clone: Additional DNA sequences in this sample encode the identical CDR3. The chain carries TRBV4-3 and TRBJ2-2, with D uncertain. In germline, CDR1 is LGHNA, CDR2 YSLEER. This CDR3 is 14 amino acids long. Trimming shortened V by 4 bases and J by 1 base, and 7 bases separated the two germline ends. CDR3: CASSPSRNTGELFF. The DNA for the CDR3 is TGCGCCAGCAGCCCCTCCAGGAACACCGGGGAGCTGTTTTTT.

The chain combines TRBV7-3 with TRBJ2-3, with D possibly TRBD2 on 5 matching bases. Germline loops: CDR1 SGHTA, CDR2 FQGTGA. CDR3 length: 15 amino acids. Trimming stripped 5 bases from V and 2 bases from J, with 14 bases between. DNA for the CDR3: TGTGCCAGCAGCCAATTCCCGGGGTACACAGATACGCAGTATTTT. It specifies CASSQFPGYTDTQYF.

The gene calls are TRBV7-9 and TRBJ1-6; no definite D call. The V and J ends lost 5 bases and 9 bases respectively, with 17 bases between them. The germline gives CDR1 SEHNR, CDR2 FQNEAQ (reference sequence). CDR3 length: 15 residues. CDR3 residues: CASSPGLNSGSPLHF. DNA of the CDR3: TGTGCCAGCAGCCCAGGCCTCAATAGCGGTTCACCCCTCCACTTT.

The chain couples TRBV4-2 to TRBJ2-5, with 9 nucleotides matching TRBD2. Germline lookup yields CDR1 LGHNA and CDR2 YNFKEQ. This CDR3 is built from 18 residues. V shed 1 base, J shed 1 base, and the junction held 10 bases outside the gene matches. As DNA, the CDR3 is TGTGCCAGCAGCCAAGTAATAGCGGGAGAAGGGGTCCAAGAGACCCAGTACTTC. Its translation is CASSQVIAGEGVQETQYF.

This clone has only a few counts. The gene calls are TRBV5-4 and TRBJ2-5; D is unresolved. The germline CDR1 and CDR2 sequences are SGHNT and YYREEE (reference sequence). CDR3 size: 13 residues. V was pared by 2 bases and J by 2 bases, with 7 bases between. The CDR3 reads CASSFLGQETQYF. The CDR3 bases are TGTGCCAGCAGCTTTTTGGGACAAGAGACCCAGTACTTC. Based on the CDR3 plus reference TRBV5-4 and TRBJ2-5, the full variable domain is ETGVTQSPTHLIKTRGQQVTLRCSSQSGHNTVSWYQQALGQGPQFIFQYYREEENGRGNFPPRFSGLQFPNYSSELNVNALELDDSALYLCASSFLGQETQYFGPGTRLLVL.

This clone was observed a handful of times. This chain joins TRBV6-1 and TRBJ1-6; D uncertain. The CDR3 sequence is 14 residues long. With 2 bases removed from V and 7 bases from J, the gap between germline ends came to 9 bases. Germline CDR1 is MNHNS and CDR2 is SASEGT. The CDR3: CASSENRANSPLHF. The CDR3 DNA reads as TGTGCCAGCAGTGAAAACAGAGCGAATTCACCCCTCCACTTT.

The chain couples TRBV4-1 to TRBJ1-5; TRBD1 matches at 11 bases. Per the germline V gene, CDR1 is MGHRA and CDR2 is YSYEKL. The CDR3 totals 15 residues. J lost 9 bases, V lost 3 bases, and 7 bases had no gene match. CDR3 nucleotide sequence: TGCGCCAGCAGCCACCCGGGACAGGGGGATCGGCCCCAGCATTTT. Translating it yields CASSHPGQGDRPQHF.

In this sample, this clone turned up once. V and J are TRBV7-8 and TRBJ1-2; D gene uncertain. CDR3 size: 13 residues. Trimming left V 7 bases short and J 3 bases short, with 12 bases between. Germline-derived CDR1 and CDR2 are SGHVS and FQNEAQ. CDR3 residues: CASKFSSDYGYTF. The DNA of the CDR3 is TGTGCCAGCAAATTTTCCTCCGACTATGGCTACACCTTC.

Notes on this clone: A far larger clone is only one base removed, so a read error is likely. J is TRBJ1-2 and V is TRBV19; a possible D gene is TRBD1 (5 bases). Trimming cost V 10 bases and J 2 bases, with 14 bases left between them. CDR1 and CDR2 (germline): LNHDA, SQIVND (reference sequence). CDR3 length: 13 amino acids. CDR3 amino acids: CAIRAAGNYGYTF. The CDR3 bases are TGTGCCATCAGGGCGGCAGGGAACTATGGCTACACCTTC.

The V call is TRBV6-9, the J call TRBJ2-7; unclear D gene. CDR1 is MNHGY and CDR2 is SVAAGI in the germline V gene. The germline V and J ends were trimmed by 3 bases and 4 bases, with 13 bases remaining between them. The CDR3 length is 14 residues. The CDR3 nucleotides read TGTGCCAGCAGTTACTCGTTGGCGCCGTACGAGCAGTACTTC. It yields the protein CASSYSLAPYEQYF.

This chain uses TRBV4-1 with TRBJ2-7; D might be TRBD2 (5 bases). Trimming removed 0 bases from V and 1 base from J, with 22 bases in between. CDR3 length equals 19 residues. Germline V lookup: CDR1 MGHRA, CDR2 YSYEKL. The CDR3 protein is CASSQDLWAEGPLSYEQYF. The CDR3 coding sequence is TGCGCCAGCAGCCAAGATCTTTGGGCAGAGGGTCCATTGTCCTACGAGCAGTACTTC.

The V call is TRBV7-9, the J call TRBJ2-1; no clear D. V was pared by 8 bases and J by 6 bases, with 8 bases between. Germline loops: CDR1 SEHNR, CDR2 FQNEAQ (reference sequence). The CDR3 has 11 residues. The CDR3 nucleotides read TGTGCCAGCTTACGTCTCAATGAGCAGTTCTTC. Its translation is CASLRLNEQFF.

The V and J genes are TRBV15 and TRBJ1-6; D is ambiguous. Germline loops: CDR1 LNHNV, CDR2 YYDKDF (reference sequence). Trimming pared 1 base from V and 4 bases from J, leaving 8 bases between. The CDR3 loop spans 15 amino acids. This chain's CDR3 is CATSRVQPYNSPLHF. Here the CDR3 DNA reads TGTGCCACCAGCAGAGTACAGCCATATAATTCACCCCTCCACTTT.

This sequence joins TRBV9 and TRBJ2-6, with 7 bases lining up with TRBD1. The CDR3 has 18 residues. The V gene end was trimmed by 3 bases and the J gene end by 1 base; junction bases not matched to a gene: 10. CDR1 is SGDLS and CDR2 is YYNGEE in the germline V gene. The DNA for the CDR3 is TGTGCCAGCAGCGGACCCGGGACAGCTACTTCTGGGGCCAACGTCCTGACTTTC. Amino acids: CASSGPGTATSGANVLTF.

V gene TRBV2 combines with J gene TRBJ1-1; no firm D call. Germline loops: CDR1 SNHLY, CDR2 FYNNEI. The CDR3 covers 13 residues. The V end was cut by 1 base, the J end by 1 base, with 4 bases between. The CDR3 DNA reads as TGTGCCAGCAGTGAAGAGGGGAACACTGAAGCTTTCTTT. Translation: CASSEEGNTEAFF.

The chain carries TRBV2 and TRBJ2-7; D might be TRBD2 (6 bases). Germline values: CDR1 SNHLY, CDR2 FYNNEI. This CDR3 is 13 amino acids long. The V gene lost 6 bases and the J gene lost 3 bases, with 12 bases spanning the gap. The CDR3 region has the DNA TGTGCCAGCAGCACCGGGAGCCTCTACGAGCAGTACTTC. Protein product: CASSTGSLYEQYF.

This clone occurred a few times. Germline and junction disagree at one end, which may indicate a read error. CDR3 residues: CASSQEVGTGGAVADF. In DNA, the CDR3 is TGCGCCAGCAGCCAAGAGGTGGGGACAGGGGGCGCGGTGGCTGACTTC. This chain uses TRBV4-3 with TRBJ1-2, with 12 bases aligning to TRBD1. The V gene's germline CDR1 is LGHNA and CDR2 YSLEER. The length of the CDR3 is 16 residues.

This clone was picked up a small number of times. The chain has TRBV9 and TRBJ1-2, with 7 bases identical to TRBD1. V was clipped by 0 bases and J by 3 bases; unmatched bases: 5. In germline, CDR1 is SGDLS, CDR2 YYNGEE. The CDR3 totals 15 residues. CDR3 protein: CASSVGTGEHYGYTF. The CDR3 DNA follows: TGTGCCAGCAGCGTAGGTACAGGGGAGCACTATGGCTACACCTTC.

This sequence joins TRBV9 and TRBJ2-1, with D tentatively TRBD1 (6 bases). The CDR3 is 18 amino acids. The ends were cut back, 3 bases at V and 5 bases at J, with 24 bases in the middle. The germline V gene has CDR1 SGDLS and CDR2 YYNGEE. The CDR3 DNA reads TGTGCCAGCAGCGCCCTGGGTCTGGGGGCCCAACCACACAATGAGCAGTTCTTC. Amino acid sequence: CASSALGLGAQPHNEQFF.

The chain is built from TRBV9 and TRBJ2-3, with D possibly called TRBD1 or TRBD2 (7 bases each). Trimming pared 6 bases from V and 3 bases from J, leaving 17 bases between. Germline V gene lookup returns CDR1 SGDLS and CDR2 YYNGEE. The CDR3 spans 15 residues. The CDR3 nucleotides read TGTGCCAGCACTCCAGGGGGGGGGCCGACAGATACGCAGTATTTT. The encoded protein is CASTPGGGPTDTQYF.

This clone has just a few counts. V and J are TRBV28 and TRBJ2-7; 7 bases match TRBD1. The germline V gene has CDR1 MDHEN and CDR2 SYDVKM. The J segment lost 2 bases and the V segment lost 10 bases, leaving 29 bases of the junction unmatched. The CDR3 spans 20 residues. CDR3 region: CATGPQGDWRLEGDAYEQYF. For the CDR3, the DNA is TGTGCCACCGGGCCCCAGGGGGATTGGCGTCTTGAGGGGGATGCCTACGAGCAGTACTTC.

The chain recombines TRBV2 with TRBJ2-7; the match to TRBD2 covers 9 bases. The germline V gene has CDR1 SNHLY and CDR2 FYNNEI. V was clipped by 5 bases and J by 4 bases; unmatched bases: 3. This CDR3 comprises 13 residues. In nucleotides, the CDR3 is TGTGCCAGCAGTCCGGGACTAGCTTACGAGCAGTACTTC. Translating it yields CASSPGLAYEQYF.

This clone was counted a few times. V and J are TRBV11-2 and TRBJ2-5; TRBD1 is a possible D gene (6 bases). Germline V gene data show CDR1 as SGHAT and CDR2 as FQNNGV. Trimming took off 0 bases at V and 4 bases at J, with 12 bases between the two ends. There are 15 residues in the CDR3. CDR3 residues: CASSLDWGPGETQYF. Here the CDR3 DNA reads TGTGCCAGCAGCTTAGATTGGGGGCCCGGAGAGACCCAGTACTTC.

The rearrangement joins TRBV19 to TRBJ2-7; 7 nucleotides align to TRBD2. CDR3 size: 13 residues. Germline V gene lookup returns CDR1 LNHDA and CDR2 SQIVND (reference sequence). V shed 3 bases, J shed 6 bases, and the junction held 5 bases outside the gene matches. The CDR3 loop is CASSMGGYLEQYF. The CDR3 nucleotides read TGTGCCAGTAGTATGGGAGGGTACCTCGAGCAGTACTTC.

This sequence joins TRBV7-6 and TRBJ2-5; D assignment may be TRBD1 or TRBD2 (5 bases each). V was cut by 8 bases and J by 3 bases, with 10 bases left in between. Germline CDR1 SGHVS, CDR2 FNYEAQ. The CDR3 totals 12 residues. Here the CDR3 reads CASGMGEETQYF. The CDR3 DNA sequence: TGTGCCAGCGGGATGGGGGAAGAGACCCAGTACTTC.

In this sample, this clone turned up once. V usage is TRBV6-5 and J usage is TRBJ2-3, with D possibly being TRBD2 (6 bases). Germline loops: CDR1 MNHEY, CDR2 SVGAGI. This CDR3 contains 15 residues. Trimming stripped 0 bases from V and 2 bases from J, with 9 bases between. The CDR3 DNA sequence: TGTGCCAGCAGTTACTCGGGAGGCACCACAGATACGCAGTATTTT. It yields the protein CASSYSGGTTDTQYF.

This rearrangement joins TRBV6-1 to TRBJ1-5; D is unclear. V lost 0 bases to trimming and J lost 7 bases, with 16 bases between them. Germline V gene sequence: CDR1 MNHNS, CDR2 SASEGT. The CDR3 has 16 residues. CDR3 in amino acids: CASSEALRGIGQPQHF. The CDR3 DNA reads as TGTGCCAGCAGTGAAGCGCTTCGAGGAATTGGGCAGCCCCAGCATTTT.